A selection of T cell receptor beta chains follows, all from one sample in a study of OX40 agonist ivuxolimab in advanced cancers. The method was immunoSEQ multiplex PCR; TCRdb's version includes in-frame clones alone and lacks a portion of them. There are tens of thousands of clones in the sample; around 85% occur only once, and less than 5.5% lies in the top ten. Sample: CD4+ or CD8+ T cells sorted from blood, taken in a trial of the OX40 agonist ivuxolimab. The receptors shown here come from an adult with an advanced solid tumor such as melanoma, head and neck, liver or kidney cancer. CDR3s include the opening cysteine and the closing phenylalanine or tryptophan. A D gene is named only where the DNA matches it firmly. A clone size is listed for some rows: how often the clone was seen (once, few, many), or a class if it is expanded.

cdr3_length,j_call,v_call,clone_size,d_call,cdr3_nt,cdr3_aa
17,TRBJ2-2,TRBV4-1,NA,TRBD2,TGCGCCAGCAGCCAAGGCCGCGGGAGTCTGTACCCCGGGGAGCTGTTTTTT,CASSQGRGSLYPGELFF
15,TRBJ1-2,TRBV13,NA,TRBD1,TGTGCCAGCAGCTTCGGGACAGGGGGCTACTATGGCTACACCTTC,CASSFGTGGYYGYTF
17,TRBJ2-2,TRBV11-2,NA,TRBD2,TGTGCCAGCAGCCTTGAGCGGGGGGATACGAACACCGGGGAGCTGTTTTTT,CASSLERGDTNTGELFF
14,TRBJ2-7,TRBV12-5,once,NA,TGTGCTAGTGGTTTGGGGCAGGGGACCTACGAGCAGTACTTC,CASGLGQGTYEQYF
14,TRBJ1-3,TRBV21-1,NA,NA,TGTGCCAGCAGCCAGGGGTGGACTGGAAACACCATATATTTT,CASSQGWTGNTIYF
14,TRBJ1-6,TRBV6-5,NA,NA,TGTGCCAGCACTCCCGGGTCTAGGAATTCACCCCTCCACTTT,CASTPGSRNSPLHF
15,TRBJ2-3,TRBV12-5,once,TRBD2,TGTGCTAGTGGTGCGGGACTAGTGTTCGCAGATACGCAGTATTTT,CASGAGLVFADTQYF
19,TRBJ2-1,TRBV5-1,NA,TRBD2,TGCGCCAGCGGCCCGGGACTAGCGGGAATACGCTGGGGCTACAATGAGCAGTTCTTC,CASGPGLAGIRWGYNEQFF
15,TRBJ1-1,TRBV7-9,NA,TRBD1,TGTGCCAGCAGCTTTCGACAGGGCTGGGGCACTGAAGCTTTCTTT,CASSFRQGWGTEAFF
13,TRBJ1-2,TRBV5-1,NA,NA,TGCGCCAGCAGTGAGGGGCCCCCCTGGGGCTACACCTTC,CASSEGPPWGYTF
15,TRBJ2-5,TRBV5-1,once,NA,TGCGCCAGCCGCTCCTTGTCGGGGGCGGGGGAGACCCAGTACTTC,CASRSLSGAGETQYF
14,TRBJ2-1,TRBV7-2,NA,TRBD1,TGTGCCAGCAGCATCCAGGGACAGTACAATGAGCAGTTCTTC,CASSIQGQYNEQFF
17,TRBJ2-3,TRBV9,once,NA,TGTGCCAGCAGCGCCCTTTTGTGGGGCGAAGGCACAGATACGCAGTATTTT,CASSALLWGEGTDTQYF
17,TRBJ1-1,TRBV11-2,NA,TRBD1,TGTGCCAGCAGCTTTCTGGACAGGGGTAAAAGGGACACTGAAGCTTTCTTT,CASSFLDRGKRDTEAFF
13,TRBJ2-7,TRBV5-1,NA,TRBD1,TGCGCCAGCAGGCCGGGACAGGGAAGCGAGCAGTACTTC,CASRPGQGSEQYF
13,TRBJ2-5,TRBV11-3,once,NA,TGTGCCAGCAGCTTAGGCTTCCAAGAGACCCAGTACTTC,CASSLGFQETQYF
13,TRBJ2-5,TRBV27,NA,NA,TGTGCCAGCACCTTGACAGAGCAAGAGACCCAGTACTTC,CASTLTEQETQYF
12,TRBJ2-1,TRBV2,once,NA,TGTGCCAGCAGAGCGGACGCTAGATTGTGGATCTTC,CASRADARLWIF
15,TRBJ1-2,TRBV6-1,NA,NA,TGTGCCAGCAGTGAAGGGCAGGGTATAAACTATGGCTACACCTTC,CASSEGQGINYGYTF
13,TRBJ1-1,TRBV11-2,NA,TRBD1,TGTGCCAGCAGACCAGGGGGAGACACTGAAGCTTTCTTT,CASRPGGDTEAFF
15,TRBJ1-6,TRBV5-5,NA,TRBD1,TGTGCCAGCAGCTACAGGGGCGAACATAATTCACCCCTCCACTTT,CASSYRGEHNSPLHF
15,TRBJ1-1,TRBV16,NA,TRBD1,TGTGCCAGCAGCCAGGTCAGGGGGAAGGGCACTGAAGCTTTCTTT,CASSQVRGKGTEAFF
14,TRBJ1-2,TRBV6-6,NA,NA,TGTGCCAGCAGCCCGGACAGAGCTAACTATGGCTACACCTTC,CASSPDRANYGYTF
14,TRBJ2-3,TRBV30,NA,NA,TGTGCCTGGAGTGTACAGGGCGGGCAATTGGGGCAGTATTTT,CAWSVQGGQLGQYF
14,TRBJ1-1,TRBV7-2,NA,NA,TGTGCCAGCAGCCCACCCCGAAGCCCCACTGAAGCTTTCTTT,CASSPPRSPTEAFF
16,TRBJ2-3,TRBV27,NA,NA,TGTGCCAGCAGTTCCCGGGCCTTCGGGGGCACAGATACGCAGTATTTT,CASSSRAFGGTDTQYF
11,TRBJ1-1,TRBV11-3,NA,NA,TGTGCCAGCAGCTTCGACGTGGACGCTTTCTTT,CASSFDVDAFF
12,TRBJ2-2,TRBV7-9,NA,NA,TGTGCCAGCAGCTTGGACACCGGGGAGCTGTTTTTT,CASSLDTGELFF
16,TRBJ2-1,TRBV14,NA,TRBD1,TGTGCCAGCAGTCGCTGGGGACAGATAAACCACAATGAGCAGTTCTTC,CASSRWGQINHNEQFF
14,TRBJ2-7,TRBV11-3,NA,NA,TGTGCCAGCAGCTCCCCCGGGTATTCCTACGAGCAGTACTTC,CASSSPGYSYEQYF
12,TRBJ1-3,TRBV2,NA,NA,TGTGCCAGCAGTCGACAGGAAAACACCATATATTTT,CASSRQENTIYF